Each of the 3 T cell receptor beta chains below was sequenced from the same sample in a study of technical replicates of blood from a few donors. Profiling relied on immunoSEQ multiplex PCR, and the TCRdb table lists in-frame clones only, not all of them. There are roughly 93,000 clones in the sample; approximately 95% occur only once, and roughly 0.2% lies in the top ten. Source material: T cells isolated from PBMCs. These TCRs come from a human donor in good health.

The genes are TRBV28 and TRBJ2-7; perhaps TRBD2 as D (5 bases). Germline V gene data show CDR1 as MDHEN and CDR2 as SYDVKM. The CDR3 covers 13 residues. V shed 3 bases and J shed 7 bases, with 13 bases lying between them. CDR3 amino acids: CASSFYQSGEQYF. In nucleotides, the CDR3 is TGTGCCAGCAGTTTTTATCAGTCGGGGGAGCAGTACTTC.

This sequence joins TRBV27 and TRBJ2-5, with D maybe TRBD1 (5 bases). Germline CDR1 and CDR2: MNHEY and SMNVEV (reference sequence). Trimming took 4 bases from V and 4 from J, leaving 10 bases between them. CDR3 length: 13 amino acids. CDR3 sequence (DNA): TGTGCCAGCAGTTCGCGCAGGGCAGAGACCCAGTACTTC. Translation gives CASSSRRAETQYF.

Only one count was recorded for this clone. Written as DNA, the CDR3 is TGTGCCAGCGGAGGGGTCAGTGAAAAACTGTTTTTT. Residues: CASGGVSEKLFF. V and J are TRBV6-6 and TRBJ1-4, with D maybe TRBD1 (5 bases). Germline V gene sequence: CDR1 MNHNY, CDR2 SVGAGI (reference sequence). This CDR3 has 12 amino acids. V lost 8 bases and J lost 7, with 11 bases in between.